The subject of this entry is one TCR beta chain. The antigen is unknown. Possible read error: a much larger clone is one base away. This sample stems from a study of T-cell reconstitution after alpha-beta-depleted transplantation in children. The CDR3 covers 16 residues. General study results and limits: Alpha-beta T cells about two months after transplant reportedly derived from several hundred expanded graft clones. Some patients' high day-60 TCRbeta diversity was traced to surviving recipient T cells and thymic progenitors. One year after transplant, T-cell counts and diversity came mostly from newly produced T cells.

Construction of the TCRbeta library involved unique molecular identifiers. Via MiXCR, TCRdb re-called the PCR reads, giving one row per CDR3 protein. The sample shows 200,000 to 250,000 distinct CDR3 sequences, less than 9% of them seen only once. The source is a male patient younger than 18 who had a stem cell transplant for acute lymphoblastic leukemia, so the T cells may come from the graft donor. Sequenced here: PBMCs, mostly from graft donor cells, sampled 180 days after TCRalphabeta/CD19-depleted stem cell transplant. The J gene is TRBJ2-3, the V gene TRBV12-3 or TRBV12-4; TRBD2 matches at 8 bases. CDR3 bases: TGTGACAGCAGTTTAGAGCGGGGGTCCCCCACAGATACGCAGTATTTT. The encoded protein is CDSSLERGSPTDTQYF.